The 32 T cell receptor beta chains in this list originate from one sample, sequenced in a study of T cells after yellow fever vaccination (dated by TCRdb to between 2018 and 2021). The treatment or condition label here, explained by the study, means: live attenuated yellow fever vaccine strain. Receptor libraries were prepared by 5' RACE. Data came from an Illumina HiSeq 2500. TCRdb's own reprocessing of the public reads used fastp at Q25 and MiXCR and kept productive beta chains. Each CDR3 protein gets just one entry, which takes the most common genes and DNA from the rows behind it. This sample gives 450,000 to 550,000 distinct CDR3 sequences in total; roughly a fifth of them show up just once. The ten largest clones represent 13% to 15% of the sample. The starting material was PBMCs, obtained 15 days after the yellow fever booster vaccination. The source is a man younger than 40 who received the YFV17D yellow fever vaccine.

This clonotype was detected once. The rearrangement links TRBV5-5 to TRBJ2-1; maybe TRBD2 (6 bases). This CDR3 spans 15 amino acids. The germline gives CDR1 SGHKS, CDR2 YYEKEE (reference sequence). With 3 bases removed from V and 5 bases from J, the gap between germline ends came to 15 bases. Here the CDR3 DNA reads TGTGCCAGCAGCTCGACGATAGCGGTAAACAATGAGCAGTTCTTC. Its translation is CASSSTIAVNNEQFF.

The rearrangement joins TRBV29-1 to TRBJ2-7; D is uncertain. V was cut by 2 bases and J by 6 bases, with 8 bases left in between. Germline-derived CDR1 and CDR2 are SQVTM and ANQGSEA. CDR3 length equals 11 residues. Written as DNA, the CDR3 is TGCAGCGTTGAATGGGGATCCGAGCAGTACTTC. Translated: CSVEWGSEQYF.

The V call is TRBV29-1, the J call TRBJ2-7; D remains unclear. The ends were cut back, 4 bases at V and 9 bases at J, with 7 bases in the middle. The CDR3 is 9 amino acids. The germline V gene encodes CDR1 SQVTM and CDR2 ANQGSEA. DNA of the CDR3: TGCAGCGTTGGGCATTCGCAGTACTTC. Its protein is CSVGHSQYF.

This clonotype has a handful of counts. This chain connects TRBV27 to TRBJ2-2; D unresolved. CDR1 is MNHEY and CDR2 is SMNVEV in the germline V gene (reference sequence). V lost 4 bases and J lost 4, with 4 bases in between. The CDR3 is 12 residues long. The DNA of the CDR3 is TGTGCCAGCAGTTGGGTCACCGGGGAGCTGTTTTTT. As protein: CASSWVTGELFF.

The rearrangement joins TRBV19 to TRBJ2-5; TRBD1 matches at 7 bases. From germline, CDR1 is LNHDA and CDR2 SQIVND (reference sequence). V lost 5 bases and J lost 5; bases outside the gene matches: 11. The CDR3 length is 15 residues. CDR3 amino acids: CASSATGDFGETQYF. CDR3 sequence (DNA): TGTGCCAGTAGTGCAACAGGGGATTTCGGGGAGACCCAGTACTTC.

This clonotype was seen a few times. The chain recombines TRBV5-1 with TRBJ2-1; possibly TRBD2 for D (6 bases). The CDR3 spans 14 residues. The germline CDR1 and CDR2 sequences are SGHRS and YFSETQ. V lost 0 bases, J lost 10 bases, and 14 bases lay in between. CDR3 nucleotides: TGCGCCAGCAGCTTGGCGCTCCGGGGGAAGGAGCAGTTCTTC. Translation: CASSLALRGKEQFF.

The V call is TRBV6-5, the J call TRBJ1-1, with 7 nucleotides matching TRBD1. Germline-derived CDR1 and CDR2 are MNHEY and SVGAGI. The CDR3 loop spans 14 amino acids. Trimming took 5 bases from V and 6 from J; bases not matched to a gene: 9. DNA of the CDR3: TGTGCCAGCAGTCGACAGGGAGGGGGCTCTGAAGCTTTCTTT. Translation: CASSRQGGGSEAFF.

Only a few counts were recorded for this clonotype. The chain links TRBV7-2 to TRBJ1-5; no clear D gene. V lost 1 base and J lost 2, with 9 bases in between. The CDR3 runs to 15 residues. CDR1 is SGHTA, CDR2 FQGNSA, per germline. As DNA, the CDR3 is TGTGCCAGCAGCTTAGGAGGGTCGGGCAATCAGCCCCAGCATTTT. Amino acid sequence: CASSLGGSGNQPQHF.

This clonotype was detected only a few times. V is TRBV5-4 and J is TRBJ2-1; D possibly corresponds to TRBD2 (5 bases). The CDR3 totals 15 residues. The V end was cut by 3 bases, the J end by 5 bases, with 15 bases between. Germline CDR1 SGHNT, CDR2 YYREEE (reference sequence). The CDR3 loop is CASSSRDSTHNEQFF. The DNA of the CDR3 is TGTGCCAGCAGCTCCCGGGATAGTACGCACAATGAGCAGTTCTTC.

Only a few counts were recorded for this clonotype. The rearrangement links TRBV6-2 or TRBV6-3 to TRBJ1-2, with 8 bases matching TRBD1. The CDR3 is made up of 15 amino acids. Germline CDR1 and CDR2: MNHEY and SVGEGT. Trimming at V came to 2 bases and at J to 6 bases, leaving 8 bases not matched to a gene. The CDR3 nucleotides are TGTGCCAGCAGTTACCAACGGACAGGGAACGATGGCTACACCTTC. Translated, it gives CASSYQRTGNDGYTF.

The chain couples TRBV20-1 to TRBJ2-7; no reliable D call. Looked up from germline, CDR1 is DFQATT and CDR2 is SNEGSKA (reference sequence). The germline V and J ends were trimmed by 6 bases and 8 bases, with 17 bases remaining between them. The CDR3 has 12 amino acids. CDR3 loop: CSATAVVGQQYF. In DNA, the CDR3 is TGCAGTGCCACCGCGGTTGTTGGGCAGCAGTACTTC.

This clonotype occurred a few times. The chain recombines TRBV2 with TRBJ1-4; 9 bases match TRBD1. Losses at the gene ends were 8 bases for V and 8 bases for J; bases not matched to a gene: 9. Germline V lookup: CDR1 SNHLY, CDR2 FYNNEI. The CDR3 contains 14 residues. In nucleotides, the CDR3 is TGTGCCAGCGCTCTCGGGACAGGGAAAGAAAAACTGTTTTTT. Translation gives CASALGTGKEKLFF.

This clonotype was observed a few times. The chain employs TRBV6-6 and TRBJ1-1; no reliable D call. CDR3 size: 12 residues. The V end lost 6 bases, the J end lost 6 bases, and 11 bases lay between the germline ends. Germline-derived CDR1 and CDR2 are MNHNY and SVGAGI (reference sequence). The CDR3 DNA sequence: TGTGCCAGCAGCCCGAGTGGGGCTGAAGCTTTCTTT. Protein product: CASSPSGAEAFF.

This clonotype came up a few times. This chain links TRBV20-1 with TRBJ2-5; D remains ambiguous. Germline V lookup: CDR1 DFQATT, CDR2 SNEGSKA (reference sequence). The CDR3 length is 12 residues. The ends were cut back, 0 bases at V and 5 bases at J, with 7 bases in the middle. CDR3 residues: CSARDHVETQYF. As DNA, the CDR3 is TGCAGTGCTAGAGATCACGTTGAGACCCAGTACTTC.

This clonotype was detected a few times. This chain joins TRBV27 and TRBJ2-5, with D possibly matching TRBD1 (5 bases). Trimming removed 7 bases from V and 2 bases from J, with 14 bases in between. CDR1 is MNHEY and CDR2 is SMNVEV in the germline V gene (reference sequence). The CDR3 contains 14 residues. In DNA, the CDR3 is TGTGCCAGCACTAATGTGGGGCATCAAGAGACCCAGTACTTC. Translating gives CASTNVGHQETQYF.

The gene calls are TRBV20-1 and TRBJ2-1, with 7 nucleotides matching TRBD2. CDR1 and CDR2 (germline): DFQATT, SNEGSKA (reference sequence). The ends lost 7 bases at V and 3 bases at J; junction bases unmatched: 12. The CDR3 length is 15 residues. For the CDR3, the DNA is TGCAGTGTTAACTGGAACGGGAGGATCTACAATGAGCAGTTCTTC. This encodes CSVNWNGRIYNEQFF.

The table lists this clonotype with a few counts. The chain uses TRBV6-1 and TRBJ2-3; no clear D gene. The V gene's germline CDR1 is MNHNS and CDR2 SASEGT. The CDR3 sequence is 15 residues long. V lost 7 bases, J lost 1 base, and 15 bases lay in between. In DNA form, the CDR3 reads TGTGCCAGCAATCGTGTTCACCCCGGCACAGATACGCAGTATTTT. It is translated as CASNRVHPGTDTQYF.

This clonotype was observed a few times. The V call is TRBV10-3, the J call TRBJ2-1; 11 bases line up with TRBD2. Germline CDR1 and CDR2: ENHRY and SYGVKD. The CDR3 has 13 amino acids. Unmatched junction bases numbered 2, after V lost 8 bases and J lost 5 bases. The CDR3 protein is CAISTSGDNEQFF. The CDR3 DNA sequence: TGTGCCATCTCGACTAGCGGGGACAATGAGCAGTTCTTC.

The rearrangement uses TRBV5-6 and TRBJ2-7; no definite D call. The CDR3 covers 14 residues. The germline V gene has CDR1 SGHDT and CDR2 YYEEEE. V lost 0 bases and J lost 1, with 8 bases in between. CDR3 in amino acids: CASSLGWTSYEQYF. The CDR3 nucleotides read TGTGCCAGCAGCTTGGGGTGGACGTCCTACGAGCAGTACTTC.

There are a few counts of this clonotype. The rearrangement uses TRBV7-9 and TRBJ2-7; possibly TRBD1 for D (5 bases). The germline V gene encodes CDR1 SEHNR and CDR2 FQNEAQ (reference sequence). The CDR3 covers 14 residues. The germline V and J ends were trimmed by 3 bases and 2 bases, with 11 bases remaining between them. The CDR3 loop reads CASSFSDRTYEQYF. The CDR3 DNA is TGTGCCAGCAGCTTTAGTGACAGAACCTACGAGCAGTACTTC.

The DNA of the CDR3 is TGTGCCAGCAGCGGACAGGTCTCGAACGAGCAGTACTTC. Residues: CASSGQVSNEQYF. This chain uses TRBV9 with TRBJ2-7, with a weak D call TRBD1 (6 bases). The CDR3 contains 13 residues. Trimming shortened V by 3 bases and J by 5 bases, and 12 bases separated the two germline ends. The germline gives CDR1 SGDLS, CDR2 YYNGEE.

The gene calls are TRBV20-1 and TRBJ2-2; 7 positions agree with TRBD1. Germline values: CDR1 DFQATT, CDR2 SNEGSKA (reference sequence). The CDR3 runs to 15 residues. After removal of 6 bases from V and 4 bases from J, the junction contained 11 bases not matched to a gene. The CDR3 DNA is TGCAGTGCCGCACGAGGGGACAGAGCCACCGGGGAGCTGTTTTTT. It codes for CSAARGDRATGELFF.

This clonotype occurred a few times. The V gene is TRBV11-2, the J gene TRBJ2-7; D remains ambiguous. The CDR3 extends over 13 amino acids. Trimming pared 1 base from V and 6 bases from J, leaving 10 bases between. The germline CDR1 and CDR2 sequences are SGHAT and FQNNGV. In DNA, the CDR3 is TGTGCCAGCAGCTTAGTAGTCCGTACCGAGCAGTACTTC. This translates into CASSLVVRTEQYF.

The chain employs TRBV20-1 and TRBJ2-7; 8 positions agree with TRBD2. Trimming removed 4 bases from V and 7 bases from J; junction bases left unmatched: 6. Germline V CDR1 and CDR2: DFQATT, SNEGSKA (reference sequence). The CDR3 contains 12 residues. The CDR3 spells CSATGGDEEQYF. The CDR3 DNA is TGCAGTGCTACCGGGGGGGACGAGGAGCAGTACTTC.

The chain joins TRBV7-9 to TRBJ2-7, with D possibly called TRBD1 or TRBD2 (5 bases each). Germline assignment: CDR1 SEHNR and CDR2 FQNEAQ (reference sequence). Trimming took off 0 bases at V and 5 bases at J, with 8 bases between the two ends. The CDR3 loop spans 13 amino acids. CDR3 in amino acids: CASSLAGTHEQYF. In DNA, the CDR3 is TGTGCCAGCAGCTTAGCGGGGACCCACGAGCAGTACTTC.

This clonotype came up a few times. The chain recombines TRBV18 with TRBJ2-7, with TRBD1 matching 8 bases. J gave up 3 bases and V 3 bases, and 13 bases lay outside the gene matches. CDR3 size: 17 residues. CDR1 and CDR2 from the germline V gene are KGHSH and LQKENI. The CDR3 protein is CASSPNTPGTGDYEQYF. In DNA form, the CDR3 reads TGTGCCAGCTCACCCAACACTCCCGGGACAGGAGACTACGAGCAGTACTTC.

In its sample, this clonotype was seen a few times. The genes are TRBV18 and TRBJ1-5; tentatively, D is TRBD1 (6 bases). V was shortened by 3 bases and J by 2 bases, with 11 bases between the two germline ends. The CDR3 spans 15 residues. Germline CDR1 reads KGHSH; CDR2 reads LQKENI. The CDR3 DNA is TGTGCCAGCTCACCCGTTTCAGGGGGCAATCAGCCCCAGCATTTT. Amino acids: CASSPVSGGNQPQHF.

In its sample, this clonotype was seen a few times. The CDR3: CAWRDLRAEAFF. The CDR3, as DNA: TGTGCCTGGAGAGACCTGAGGGCTGAAGCTTTCTTT. The V and J genes are TRBV30 and TRBJ1-1; D uncertain. Germline loops: CDR1 GTSNPN, CDR2 SVGIG (reference sequence). The CDR3 is 12 amino acids. The V end lost 3 bases, the J end lost 6 bases, and 11 bases lay between the germline ends.

The rearrangement uses TRBV4-3 and TRBJ2-7, with TRBD1 as a possible D gene (6 bases). CDR1 and CDR2 from the germline V gene are LGHNA and YSLEER. The V gene lost 0 bases and the J gene lost 0 bases, with 9 bases spanning the gap. The CDR3 is made up of 15 amino acids. The CDR3 nucleotides are TGCGCCAGCAGCCAAGAAACGACAGGCTCCTACGAGCAGTACTTC. Protein product: CASSQETTGSYEQYF.

The gene calls are TRBV25-1 and TRBJ2-1; weak D call: TRBD2 (5 bases). V was pared by 4 bases and J by 8 bases, with 18 bases between. The CDR3 is 15 amino acids. The germline CDR1 and CDR2 sequences are MGHDK and SYGVNS. CDR3 DNA sequence: TGTGCCAGCAGTGCACGCGTAGCGCCGAGCGATGAGCAGTTCTTC. It specifies CASSARVAPSDEQFF.

The chain has TRBV7-2 and TRBJ1-5; D is perhaps TRBD1 (6 bases). V lost 1 base to trimming and J lost 4 bases, with 11 bases between them. The CDR3 extends over 15 amino acids. Germline CDR1 is SGHTA and CDR2 is FQGNSA. CDR3 sequence: CASSLVSQGNQPQHF. Written as DNA, the CDR3 is TGTGCCAGCAGCTTAGTGTCGCAGGGGAATCAGCCCCAGCATTTT.

In its sample, this clonotype was seen a few times. The chain employs TRBV5-8 and TRBJ1-1; TRBD1 matches 8 bases. CDR1 and CDR2 (germline): SGHTS, YDEGEE. V lost 4 bases, J lost 6 bases, and 5 bases stayed unmatched. CDR3 size: 13 residues. The CDR3 DNA reads as TGTGCCAGCAGCCGGACAGGGTTCTCTGAAGCTTTCTTT. Translation: CASSRTGFSEAFF.